The 31 T cell receptor beta chains below all came from one sample that was sequenced in a study of shared clonotypes between healthy human individuals (TCRdb year 2020). Library preparation employed the immunoSEQ multiplex PCR assay. TCRdb retrieved this table from immuneACCESS and kept in-frame rearrangements only. Not all clones are present; in checked studies, unresolved V genes account for under half, and no reason is known for the remainder. A total of over 2 million clones appear in this sample, roughly 90% of them only once. Around 0.4% of the sample is held by the ten biggest clonotypes. Sequencing was done on a sample of naive CD4+ T cells from PBMCs. The intended sense of this specimen's cell subset or site label: CD45RA+ positively selected. The origin of the receptors is a man between 18 and 35 years old in good health. Some clones in this sample may be carry-over from other donors' samples.

This clone was seen only a few times. Other DNA sequences in this sample translate to the same CDR3. J is TRBJ1-1 and V is TRBV25-1, with D unresolved. Trimming shortened V by 5 bases and J by 2 bases, and 3 bases separated the two germline ends. This CDR3 spans 11 amino acids. CDR1 and CDR2 (germline): MGHDK, SYGVNS. CDR3 residues: CASSLNTEAFF. The CDR3 bases are TGTGCCAGCAGTCTAAACACTGAAGCTTTCTTT.

The V and J genes are TRBV5-4 and TRBJ2-2; tentatively, D is TRBD1 (5 bases). This CDR3 is built from 16 residues. The germline V gene encodes CDR1 SGHNT and CDR2 YYREEE (reference sequence). Trimming shortened V by 4 bases and J by 7 bases, and 20 bases separated the two germline ends. The CDR3 loop reads CASSPPPKGSGGELFF. In DNA form, the CDR3 reads TGTGCCAGCAGCCCCCCCCCGAAGGGGTCGGGCGGGGAGCTGTTTTTT.

The chain employs TRBV7-9 and TRBJ1-3, with TRBD1 matching 7 bases. The CDR3 is made up of 15 amino acids. The ends lost 4 bases at V and 2 bases at J; junction bases unmatched: 5. The germline V gene encodes CDR1 SEHNR and CDR2 FQNEAQ (reference sequence). The chain's CDR3 is CASSSPDRAGNTIYF. The CDR3 DNA sequence: TGTGCCAGCAGCTCCCCTGACAGGGCTGGAAACACCATATATTTT.

The chain links TRBV11-2 to TRBJ1-5; D gene ambiguous. Germline V gene data show CDR1 as SGHAT and CDR2 as FQNNGV. The CDR3 runs to 17 residues. V was shortened by 3 bases and J by 0 bases, with 15 bases between the two germline ends. The CDR3 loop is CASSLLRGDPSNQPQHF. The DNA of the CDR3 is TGTGCCAGCAGCTTGCTTCGGGGTGACCCTAGCAATCAGCCCCAGCATTTT.

The rearrangement links TRBV6-5 to TRBJ2-7, with unresolved D. V was cut by 5 bases and J by 1 base, with 12 bases left in between. Germline loops: CDR1 MNHEY, CDR2 SVGAGI. This CDR3 comprises 14 residues. This chain's CDR3 is CASSTRPPSYEQYF. In DNA, the CDR3 is TGTGCCAGCAGTACCAGACCCCCGTCCTACGAGCAGTACTTC.

This rearrangement joins TRBV5-8 to TRBJ2-3; the match to TRBD2 covers 10 bases. V lost 4 bases, J lost 4 bases, and 15 bases stayed unmatched. The CDR3 has 18 residues. Germline V gene lookup returns CDR1 SGHTS and CDR2 YDEGEE. CDR3 nucleotides: TGTGCCAGCAGCCCGTACCCCCCGACTAGCGGGCGAGCAGATACGCAGTATTTT. It yields the protein CASSPYPPTSGRADTQYF.

The gene calls are TRBV2 and TRBJ2-2; D is undetermined. Trimming removed 3 bases from V and 1 base from J, with 12 bases in between. The CDR3 loop spans 16 amino acids. The germline gives CDR1 SNHLY, CDR2 FYNNEI. The CDR3 region has the DNA TGTGCCAGCAGTGACTCAGCGTGGGGGAACACCGGGGAGCTGTTTTTT. Translated: CASSDSAWGNTGELFF.

The chain joins TRBV27 to TRBJ2-3; 12 bases are shared with TRBD2. The germline CDR1 and CDR2 sequences are MNHEY and SMNVEV (reference sequence). This CDR3 has 16 residues. The V and J ends lost 8 bases and 0 bases, in that order; junction bases with no gene match: 6. As DNA, the CDR3 is TGTGCCAGCCGGAGACTAGCGGGAGTGAGCACAGATACGCAGTATTTT. Its translation is CASRRLAGVSTDTQYF.

In this sample, this clone turned up a few times. The rearrangement joins TRBV19 to TRBJ1-1; D is perhaps TRBD1 (6 bases). Germline assignment: CDR1 LNHDA and CDR2 SQIVND (reference sequence). The V end was cut by 5 bases, the J end by 0 bases, with 16 bases between. The CDR3 covers 16 residues. CDR3 region: CASSPHRDRMNTEAFF. CDR3 sequence (DNA): TGTGCCAGTAGTCCACACCGAGACAGGATGAACACTGAAGCTTTCTTT.

This chain links TRBV7-2 with TRBJ2-1; a weak D match, TRBD2 (6 bases). The V gene's germline CDR1 is SGHTA and CDR2 FQGNSA. V lost 5 bases, J lost 1 base, and 12 bases lay in between. The CDR3 contains 15 residues. CDR3 loop: CASSQSRGSYNEQFF. The CDR3 nucleotides are TGTGCCAGCAGCCAATCCCGGGGGTCCTACAATGAGCAGTTCTTC. The full variable domain, rest sourced from reference TRBV7-2 and TRBJ2-1, is GAGVSQSPSNKVTEKGKDVELRCDPISGHTALYWYRQSLGQGLEFLIYFQGNSAPDKSGLPSDRFSAERTGGSVSTLTIQRTQQEDSAVYLCASSQSRGSYNEQFFGPGTRLTVL.

The chain links TRBV4-1 to TRBJ2-1; D is possibly TRBD2 (6 bases). The V end lost 5 bases, the J end lost 4 bases, and 15 bases lay between the germline ends. This CDR3 has 15 amino acids. Germline CDR1 MGHRA, CDR2 YSYEKL. In nucleotides, the CDR3 is TGCGCCAGCAGCGGTACCGACGGGAGTTACAATGAGCAGTTCTTC. This translates into CASSGTDGSYNEQFF.

In regard to this clone: The same CDR3 arises from other DNA sequences in this sample as well. J is TRBJ2-7 and V is TRBV9, with D tentatively TRBD1 or TRBD2 (6 bases each). CDR3 size: 15 residues. V lost 0 bases and J 2 bases, leaving 12 bases between the germline ends. CDR1 is SGDLS, CDR2 YYNGEE, per germline. The CDR3: CASSVATGGPYEQYF. The CDR3 bases are TGTGCCAGCAGCGTAGCTACCGGGGGCCCCTACGAGCAGTACTTC. Supplemented by reference TRBV9 and TRBJ2-7, the full variable domain reads DSGVTQTPKHLITATGQRVTLRCSPRSGDLSVYWYQQSLDQGLQFLIQYYNGEERAKGNILERFSAQQFPDLHSELNLSSLELGDSALYFCASSVATGGPYEQYFGPGTRLTVT.

The rearrangement links TRBV11-3 to TRBJ2-2; D gene uncertain. Germline CDR1 SGHNT, CDR2 YENEEA. CDR3 length: 16 residues. V was cut by 5 bases and J by 3 bases, with 16 bases left in between. The CDR3 loop is CASSPDNRVDTGELFF. The CDR3, as DNA: TGTGCCAGCAGCCCGGATAACCGGGTGGACACCGGGGAGCTGTTTTTT.

This rearrangement joins TRBV19 to TRBJ2-3; D possibly corresponds to TRBD1 (5 bases). V was clipped by 5 bases and J by 2 bases, with 17 bases between them. The CDR3 is 16 amino acids. Per germline, CDR1 LNHDA and CDR2 SQIVND (reference sequence). The CDR3 nucleotides are TGTGCCAGTAGTCTCCGACAGATAGACCTCACAGATACGCAGTATTTT. Its protein product is CASSLRQIDLTDTQYF.

The chain uses TRBV7-9 and TRBJ1-2; 9 positions match TRBD1. There are 17 residues in the CDR3. CDR1 is SEHNR and CDR2 is FQNEAQ in the germline V gene (reference sequence). Trimming at V came to 8 bases and at J to 8 bases, leaving 21 bases not matched to a gene. The CDR3 loop is CASEAITGGGRRGGYTF. The CDR3 DNA reads TGTGCCAGCGAGGCTATAACAGGGGGCGGTCGCAGGGGCGGCTACACCTTC.

The chain is built from TRBV4-1 and TRBJ2-2, with a tentative D call TRBD1 (6 bases). CDR1 MGHRA and CDR2 YSYEKL come from the germline V gene. The CDR3 totals 16 residues. Trimming took off 2 bases at V and 1 base at J, with 11 bases between the two ends. The CDR3 reads CASSQWTTGNTGELFF. In nucleotides, the CDR3 is TGCGCCAGCAGCCAATGGACGACAGGGAACACCGGGGAGCTGTTTTTT.

The chain has TRBV18 and TRBJ2-4; D perhaps matches TRBD2 (6 bases). The CDR3 consists of 16 residues. CDR1 is KGHSH, CDR2 LQKENI, per germline. Trimming left V 1 base short and J 0 bases short, with 10 bases between. CDR3 DNA: TGTGCCAGCTCACCACGGGCGGGGCTAGCCAAAAACATTCAGTACTTC. It yields the protein CASSPRAGLAKNIQYF. Looking up the rest from reference TRBV18 and TRBJ2-4 gives the full variable domain: NAGVMQNPRHLVRRRGQEARLRCSPMKGHSHVYWYRQLPEEGLKFMVYLQKENIIDESGMPKERFSAEFPKEGPSILRIQQVVRGDSAAYFCASSPRAGLAKNIQYFGAGTRLSVL.

The V and J genes are TRBV7-9 and TRBJ1-5, with a possible D match to TRBD1 (5 bases). There are 15 residues in the CDR3. With 5 bases removed from V and 7 bases from J, the gap between germline ends came to 18 bases. Germline V gives CDR1 SEHNR, CDR2 FQNEAQ (reference sequence). The CDR3 loop is CASSRSGGGPQPQHF. The DNA for the CDR3 is TGTGCCAGCAGCCGAAGCGGGGGGGGACCGCAGCCCCAGCATTTT.

This clone appeared once. V usage is TRBV4-1 and J usage is TRBJ2-3; perhaps TRBD2 as D (5 bases). V was shortened by 4 bases and J by 8 bases, with 10 bases between the two germline ends. This CDR3 has 12 residues. Germline V CDR1 and CDR2: MGHRA, YSYEKL. CDR3 nucleotide sequence: TGCGCCAGCAGCCGGGCCGCGGGTACGCAGTATTTT. Protein product: CASSRAAGTQYF.

The chain links TRBV11-2 to TRBJ1-1; a weak D match, TRBD1 (5 bases). This CDR3 comprises 12 residues. V was shortened by 6 bases and J by 5 bases, with 10 bases between the two germline ends. Germline V gene lookup returns CDR1 SGHAT and CDR2 FQNNGV. The CDR3 DNA reads as TGTGCCAGCAGGCCAGAGGGGACTGAAGCTTTCTTT. Translation gives CASRPEGTEAFF.

This chain uses TRBV13 with TRBJ2-7, with D possibly TRBD2 on 5 matching bases. The ends were cut back, 5 bases at V and 3 bases at J, with 14 bases in the middle. Germline CDR1 is PRHDT and CDR2 is FYEKMQ (reference sequence). This CDR3 spans 14 amino acids. CDR3 nucleotide sequence: TGTGCCAGCAGCCCTAGGACTCGCCTCTACGAGCAGTACTTC. Its translation is CASSPRTRLYEQYF.

The count of this clone is one. The rearrangement links TRBV7-2 to TRBJ2-7; D may correspond to TRBD1 or TRBD2 (5 bases each). The CDR3 extends over 13 amino acids. Per the germline V gene, CDR1 is SGHTA and CDR2 is FQGNSA. Trimming removed 5 bases at V and 5 bases at J, with 13 bases between. The CDR3 nucleotides are TGTGCCAGCAGCCGGGACCCCCTGGACGAGCAGTACTTC. This gives the protein CASSRDPLDEQYF.

This clone was observed a single time. The V call is TRBV5-1, the J call TRBJ2-5, with D unresolved. The assigned J gene may be wrong: the sequence end matches TRBJ2-7 better. The germline V gene encodes CDR1 SGHRS and CDR2 YFSETQ. The CDR3 spans 14 residues. The CDR3 DNA is TGCGCCAGCAGCTTGGGGACGGCGACCTACGAGCAGTACTTC. Translation gives CASSLGTATYEQYF.

The chain has TRBV11-1 and TRBJ2-7; 7 bases are a match to TRBD1. CDR1 is SGHAT and CDR2 is FQDESV in the germline V gene (reference sequence). Losses at the gene ends were 4 bases for V and 0 bases for J; bases not matched to a gene: 9. The CDR3 covers 16 residues. The CDR3: CASSSRGGSSSYEQYF. The CDR3 coding sequence is TGTGCCAGCAGCTCACGAGGGGGCTCGAGCTCCTACGAGCAGTACTTC.

On this clone: The same CDR3 arises from other DNA sequences in this sample as well. This chain uses TRBV30 with TRBJ1-3; TRBD1 aligns across 7 bases. CDR1 is GTSNPN, CDR2 SVGIG, per germline (reference sequence). The CDR3 has 13 residues. V lost 2 bases and J lost 4; bases outside the gene matches: 2. CDR3 in amino acids: CAWSTGVGNTIYF. In DNA form, the CDR3 reads TGTGCCTGGAGTACAGGGGTAGGAAACACCATATATTTT.

This chain uses TRBV7-3 with TRBJ2-1; D call uncertain. V lost 0 bases and J lost 10, with 19 bases in between. The germline V gene encodes CDR1 SGHTA and CDR2 FQGTGA. The CDR3 covers 16 residues. CDR3 region: CASSLTRLPPGVEQFF. CDR3 nucleotides: TGTGCCAGCAGCTTAACGAGGCTTCCTCCTGGAGTCGAGCAGTTCTTC.

The chain couples TRBV10-3 to TRBJ1-2; the match to TRBD1 covers 7 bases. The CDR3 length is 17 residues. Germline V gene lookup returns CDR1 ENHRY and CDR2 SYGVKD. V trimming: 2 bases; J trimming: 0 bases; junction bases outside the gene matches: 9. In DNA, the CDR3 is TGTGCCATCAGTGAGCCGGGGGGACAGACAACTAACTATGGCTACACCTTC. Encoded protein: CAISEPGGQTTNYGYTF.

This clone was seen once. V gene TRBV2 combines with J gene TRBJ2-1; tentative D call: TRBD2 (5 bases). The CDR3 length is 13 residues. Germline V gives CDR1 SNHLY, CDR2 FYNNEI. Trimming removed 8 bases from V and 5 bases from J, with 13 bases in between. The CDR3 nucleotides are TGTGCCAGCGACAAGCGGACTGACAATGAGCAGTTCTTC. Amino acids: CASDKRTDNEQFF.

The J gene is TRBJ2-3, the V gene TRBV5-4; D not certain. From germline, CDR1 is SGHNT and CDR2 YYREEE (reference sequence). Trimming took off 0 bases at V and 1 base at J, with 12 bases between the two ends. The CDR3 has 16 amino acids. The CDR3 region has the DNA TGTGCCAGCAGCTTGGGCGGAGCACGGGGCACAGATACGCAGTATTTT. Amino acid sequence: CASSLGGARGTDTQYF.

The V and J genes are TRBV4-1 and TRBJ1-2, with 7 bases that match TRBD1. The CDR3 is 15 residues long. Trimming at V came to 1 base and at J to 4 bases, leaving 6 bases not matched to a gene. The V gene's germline CDR1 is MGHRA and CDR2 YSYEKL. The CDR3 here is CASSQAQGRVYGYTF. The CDR3 bases are TGCGCCAGCAGCCAAGCACAGGGGAGGGTCTATGGCTACACCTTC.

The chain is built from TRBV5-4 and TRBJ1-1, with no clear D. The CDR3 contains 16 residues. Trimming removed 3 bases at V and 0 bases at J, with 15 bases between. The V gene's germline CDR1 is SGHNT and CDR2 YYREEE (reference sequence). CDR3 nucleotides: TGTGCCAGCAGCTCTGGAGGCTCACTTATGAACACTGAAGCTTTCTTT. Translated, it gives CASSSGGSLMNTEAFF.